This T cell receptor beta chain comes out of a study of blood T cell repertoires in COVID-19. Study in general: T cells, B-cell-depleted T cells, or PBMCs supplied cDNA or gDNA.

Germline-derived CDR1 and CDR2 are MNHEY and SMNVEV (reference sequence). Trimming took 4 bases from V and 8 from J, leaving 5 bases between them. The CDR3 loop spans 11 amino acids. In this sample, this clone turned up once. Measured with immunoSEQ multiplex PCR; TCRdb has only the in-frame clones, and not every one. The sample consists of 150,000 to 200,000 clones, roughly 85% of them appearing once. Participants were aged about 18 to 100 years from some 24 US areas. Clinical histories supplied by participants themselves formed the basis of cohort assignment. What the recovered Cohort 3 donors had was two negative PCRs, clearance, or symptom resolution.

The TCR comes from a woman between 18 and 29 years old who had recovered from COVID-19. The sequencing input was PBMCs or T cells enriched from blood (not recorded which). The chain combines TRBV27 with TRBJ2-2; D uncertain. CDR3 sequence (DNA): TGTGCCAGCAGTTCTGTTGGGGAGCTGTTTTTT. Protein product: CASSSVGELFF.